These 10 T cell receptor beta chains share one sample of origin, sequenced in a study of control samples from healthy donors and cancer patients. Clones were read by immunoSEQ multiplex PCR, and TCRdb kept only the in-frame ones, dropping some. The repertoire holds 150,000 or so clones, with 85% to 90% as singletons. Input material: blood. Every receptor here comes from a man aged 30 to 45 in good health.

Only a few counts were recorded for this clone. The DNA for the CDR3 is TGTGCCAGCAGTTGGTCCCAAGAGACCCAGTACTTC. It yields the protein CASSWSQETQYF. V usage is TRBV6-6 and J usage is TRBJ2-5; D unresolved. The V end was cut by 4 bases, the J end by 1 base, with 4 bases between. CDR1 is MNHNY and CDR2 is SVGAGI in the germline V gene (reference sequence). The CDR3 has 12 residues.

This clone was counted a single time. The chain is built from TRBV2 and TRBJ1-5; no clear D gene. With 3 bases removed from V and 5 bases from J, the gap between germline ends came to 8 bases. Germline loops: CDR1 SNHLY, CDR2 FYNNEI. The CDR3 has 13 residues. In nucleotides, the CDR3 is TGTGCCAGCAGTGACAACAGCTATCAGCCCCAGCATTTT. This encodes CASSDNSYQPQHF. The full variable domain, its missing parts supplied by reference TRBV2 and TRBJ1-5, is EPEVTQTPSHQVTQMGQEVILRCVPISNHLYFYWYRQILGQKVEFLVSFYNNEISEKSEIFDDQFSVERPDGSNFTLKIRSTKLEDSAMYFCASSDNSYQPQHFGDGTRLSIL.

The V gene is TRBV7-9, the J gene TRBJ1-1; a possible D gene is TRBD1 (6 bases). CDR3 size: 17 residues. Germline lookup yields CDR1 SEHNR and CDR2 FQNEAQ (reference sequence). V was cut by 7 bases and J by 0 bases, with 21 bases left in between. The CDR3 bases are TGTGCCAGCACCATATCGTTGGGGGGCGGGCTGAACACTGAAGCTTTCTTT. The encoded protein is CASTISLGGGLNTEAFF.

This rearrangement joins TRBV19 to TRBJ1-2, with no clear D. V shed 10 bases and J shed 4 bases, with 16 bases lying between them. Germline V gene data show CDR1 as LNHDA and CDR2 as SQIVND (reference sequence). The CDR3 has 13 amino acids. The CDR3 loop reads CATRLSASYGYTF. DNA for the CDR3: TGTGCCACTCGCTTGTCGGCCTCCTATGGCTACACCTTC.

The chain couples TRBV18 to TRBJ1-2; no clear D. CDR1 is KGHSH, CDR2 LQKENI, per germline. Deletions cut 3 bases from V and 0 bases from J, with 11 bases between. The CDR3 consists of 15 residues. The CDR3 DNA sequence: TGTGCCAGCTCACCGGGAACAACAGCTAACTATGGCTACACCTTC. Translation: CASSPGTTANYGYTF.

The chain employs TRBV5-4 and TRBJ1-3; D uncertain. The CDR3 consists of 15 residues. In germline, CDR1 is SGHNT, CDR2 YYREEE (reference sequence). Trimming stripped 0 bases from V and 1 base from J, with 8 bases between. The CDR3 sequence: CASSLEIGSGNTIYF. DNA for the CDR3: TGTGCCAGCAGCTTGGAGATCGGGTCTGGAAACACCATATATTTT.

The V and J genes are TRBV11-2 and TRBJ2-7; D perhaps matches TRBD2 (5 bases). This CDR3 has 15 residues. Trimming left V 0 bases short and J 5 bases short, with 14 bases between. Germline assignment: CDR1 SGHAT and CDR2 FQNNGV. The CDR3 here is CASSLERTAGNEQYF. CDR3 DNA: TGTGCCAGCAGCTTAGAGAGGACCGCCGGGAACGAGCAGTACTTC.

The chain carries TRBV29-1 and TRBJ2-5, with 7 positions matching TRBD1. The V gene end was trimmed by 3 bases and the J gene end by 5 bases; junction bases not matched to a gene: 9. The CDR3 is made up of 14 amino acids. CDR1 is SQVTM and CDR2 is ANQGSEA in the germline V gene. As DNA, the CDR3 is TGCAGCGTTGAGAAGTCCGGGACAGAGGAGACCCAGTACTTC. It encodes CSVEKSGTEETQYF.

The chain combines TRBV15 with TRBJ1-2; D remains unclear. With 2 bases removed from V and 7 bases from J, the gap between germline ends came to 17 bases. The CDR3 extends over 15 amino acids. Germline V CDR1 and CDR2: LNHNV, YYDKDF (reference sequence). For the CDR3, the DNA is TGTGCCACCAGCAGAACTAATGAGGGTCTGCGTGGCTACACCTTC. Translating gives CATSRTNEGLRGYTF.

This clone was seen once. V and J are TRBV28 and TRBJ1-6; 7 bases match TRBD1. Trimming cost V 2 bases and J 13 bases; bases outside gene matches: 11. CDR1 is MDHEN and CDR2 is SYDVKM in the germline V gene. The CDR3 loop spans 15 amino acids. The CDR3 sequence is CASSLEGGQSRPLHF. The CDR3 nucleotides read TGTGCCAGCAGTTTAGAGGGGGGACAGTCCAGGCCCCTCCACTTT.